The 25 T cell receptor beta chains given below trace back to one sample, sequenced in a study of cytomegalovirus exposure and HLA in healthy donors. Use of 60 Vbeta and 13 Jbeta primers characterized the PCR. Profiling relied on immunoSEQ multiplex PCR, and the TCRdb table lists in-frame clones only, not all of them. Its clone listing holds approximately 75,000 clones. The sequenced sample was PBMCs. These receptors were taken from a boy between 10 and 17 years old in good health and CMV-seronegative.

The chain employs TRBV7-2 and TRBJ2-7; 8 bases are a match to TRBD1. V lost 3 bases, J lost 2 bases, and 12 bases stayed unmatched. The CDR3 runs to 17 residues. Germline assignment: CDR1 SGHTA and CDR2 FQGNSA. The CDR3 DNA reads TGTGCCAGCAGCTTGCCCCAGCAGGGGGCAGTGACCTACGAGCAGTACTTC. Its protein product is CASSLPQQGAVTYEQYF. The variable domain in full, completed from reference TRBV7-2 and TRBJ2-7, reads GAGVSQSPSNKVTEKGKDVELRCDPISGHTALYWYRQSLGQGLEFLIYFQGNSAPDKSGLPSDRFSAERTGGSVSTLTIQRTQQEDSAVYLCASSLPQQGAVTYEQYFGPGTRLTVT.

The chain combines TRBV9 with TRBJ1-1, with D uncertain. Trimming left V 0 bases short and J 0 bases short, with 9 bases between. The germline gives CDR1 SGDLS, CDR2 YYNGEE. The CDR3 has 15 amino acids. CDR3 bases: TGTGCCAGCAGCGTAGAGGGAGCAATGAACACTGAAGCTTTCTTT. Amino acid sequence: CASSVEGAMNTEAFF.

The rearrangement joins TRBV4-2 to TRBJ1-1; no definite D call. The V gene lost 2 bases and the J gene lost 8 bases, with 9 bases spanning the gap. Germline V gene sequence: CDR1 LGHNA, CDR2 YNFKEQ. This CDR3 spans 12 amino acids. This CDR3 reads CASSQSRREAFF. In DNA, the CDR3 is TGTGCCAGCAGCCAAAGTAGGAGGGAAGCTTTCTTT.

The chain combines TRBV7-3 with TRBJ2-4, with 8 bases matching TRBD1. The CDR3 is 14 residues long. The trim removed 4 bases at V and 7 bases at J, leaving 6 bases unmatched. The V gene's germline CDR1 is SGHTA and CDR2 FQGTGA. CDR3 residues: CASSSTGDDNIQYF. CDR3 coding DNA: TGTGCCAGCAGCTCGACAGGGGATGACAACATTCAGTACTTC.

CDR3 in DNA: TGTGCCAGCAGCTTGAGGCTAGCGGGGGCGTATTTT. Encoded protein: CASSLRLAGAYF. The chain employs TRBV5-5 and TRBJ2-3; 10 nucleotides align to TRBD2. Trimming at V came to 1 base and at J to 14 bases, leaving 4 bases not matched to a gene. Germline V gives CDR1 SGHKS, CDR2 YYEKEE (reference sequence). The CDR3 is 12 residues long.

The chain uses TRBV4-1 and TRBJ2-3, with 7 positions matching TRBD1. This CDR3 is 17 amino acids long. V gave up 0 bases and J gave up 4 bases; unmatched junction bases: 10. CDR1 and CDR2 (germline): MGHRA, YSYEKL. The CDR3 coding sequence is TGCGCCAGCAGCCAAGATTGGAGAGGGGGCGCGGCAGATACGCAGTATTTT. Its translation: CASSQDWRGGAADTQYF.

CDR3 coding DNA: TGCGCCAGCAGCCAAGTAGAGATAGCGGCTGAAGCTTTCTTT. Translation: CASSQVEIAAEAFF. V and J are TRBV4-1 and TRBJ1-1, with D unresolved. The CDR3 covers 14 residues. Germline V gene data show CDR1 as MGHRA and CDR2 as YSYEKL. V was trimmed by 1 base and J by 6 bases, leaving 12 bases between them.

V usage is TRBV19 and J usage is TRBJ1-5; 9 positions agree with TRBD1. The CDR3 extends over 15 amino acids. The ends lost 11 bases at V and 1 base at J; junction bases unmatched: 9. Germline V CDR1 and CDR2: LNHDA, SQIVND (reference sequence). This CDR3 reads CASRYGQGSNQPQHF. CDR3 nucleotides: TGTGCCTCAAGATATGGACAGGGGAGCAATCAGCCCCAGCATTTT.

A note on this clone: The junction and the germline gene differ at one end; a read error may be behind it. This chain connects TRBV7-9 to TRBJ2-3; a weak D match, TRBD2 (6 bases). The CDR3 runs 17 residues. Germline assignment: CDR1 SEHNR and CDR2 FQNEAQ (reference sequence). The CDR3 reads CASSVASGTGAWDTQYF. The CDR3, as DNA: TGTGCCAGCAGCGTAGCGTCAGGGACGGGAGCTTGGGATACGCAGTATTTT.

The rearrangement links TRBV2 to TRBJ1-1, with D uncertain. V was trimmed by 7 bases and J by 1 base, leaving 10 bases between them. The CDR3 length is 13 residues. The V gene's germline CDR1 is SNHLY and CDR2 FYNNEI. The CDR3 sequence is CASKRMRNTEAFF. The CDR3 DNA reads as TGTGCCAGCAAGAGGATGAGGAACACTGAAGCTTTCTTT.

The CDR3 sequence is CASTGGLEQFF. CDR3 coding DNA: TGTGCCAGTACAGGGGGTCTTGAGCAGTTCTTC. The chain carries TRBV6-5 and TRBJ2-1; 8 nucleotides align to TRBD1. The junction had 4 bases not matched to a gene; V was cut back by 9 bases and J by 9 bases. The CDR3 is made up of 11 amino acids. The germline gives CDR1 MNHEY, CDR2 SVGAGI.

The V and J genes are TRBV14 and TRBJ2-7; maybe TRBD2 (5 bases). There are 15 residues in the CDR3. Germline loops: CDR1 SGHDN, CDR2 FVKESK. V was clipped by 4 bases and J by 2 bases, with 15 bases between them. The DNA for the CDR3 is TGTGCCAGCAGCCTTACTAGAAAACGAGCCTACGAGCAGTACTTC. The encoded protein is CASSLTRKRAYEQYF.

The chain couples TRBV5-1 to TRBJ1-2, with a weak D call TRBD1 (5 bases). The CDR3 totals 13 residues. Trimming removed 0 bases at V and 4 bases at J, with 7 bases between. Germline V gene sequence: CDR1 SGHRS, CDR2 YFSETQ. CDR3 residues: CASSLAGGYGYTF. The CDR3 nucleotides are TGCGCCAGCAGCTTGGCGGGGGGCTATGGCTACACCTTC. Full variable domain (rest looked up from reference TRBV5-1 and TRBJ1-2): KAGVTQTPRYLIKTRGQQVTLSCSPISGHRSVSWYQQTPGQGLQFLFEYFSETQRNKGNFPGRFSGRQFSNSRSEMNVSTLELGDSALYLCASSLAGGYGYTFGSGTRLTVV.

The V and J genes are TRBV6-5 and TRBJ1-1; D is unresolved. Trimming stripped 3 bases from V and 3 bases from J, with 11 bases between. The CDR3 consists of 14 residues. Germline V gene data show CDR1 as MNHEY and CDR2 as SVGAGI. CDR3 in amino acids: CASSYEPRDTEAFF. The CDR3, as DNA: TGTGCCAGCAGTTATGAGCCCCGGGACACTGAAGCTTTCTTT.

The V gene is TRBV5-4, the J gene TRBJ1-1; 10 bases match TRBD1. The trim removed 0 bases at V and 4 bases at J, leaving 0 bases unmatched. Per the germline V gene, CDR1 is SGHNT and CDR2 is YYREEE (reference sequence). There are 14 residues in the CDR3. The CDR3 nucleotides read TGTGCCAGCAGCTTGGGGACAGGGGGCACTGAAGCTTTCTTT. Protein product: CASSLGTGGTEAFF.

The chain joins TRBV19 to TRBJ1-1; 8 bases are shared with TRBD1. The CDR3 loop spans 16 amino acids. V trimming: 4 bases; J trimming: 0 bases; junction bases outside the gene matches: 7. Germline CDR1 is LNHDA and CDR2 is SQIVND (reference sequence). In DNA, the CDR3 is TGTGCCAGTAGTACGCCCGACAGGGGAATGAACACTGAAGCTTTCTTT. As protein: CASSTPDRGMNTEAFF.

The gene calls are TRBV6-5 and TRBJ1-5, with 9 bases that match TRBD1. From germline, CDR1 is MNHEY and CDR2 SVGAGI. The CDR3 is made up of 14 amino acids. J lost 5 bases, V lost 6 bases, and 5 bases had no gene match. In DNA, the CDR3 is TGTGCCAGCAGCAGGGACAGGGTGGATCAGCCCCAGCATTTT. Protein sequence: CASSRDRVDQPQHF.

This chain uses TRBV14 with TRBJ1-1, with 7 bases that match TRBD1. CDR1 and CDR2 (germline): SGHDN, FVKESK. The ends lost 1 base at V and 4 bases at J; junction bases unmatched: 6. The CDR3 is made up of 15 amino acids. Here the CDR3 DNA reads TGTGCCAGCAGCCAAGTCCACAGGGGAGGCACTGAAGCTTTCTTT. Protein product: CASSQVHRGGTEAFF. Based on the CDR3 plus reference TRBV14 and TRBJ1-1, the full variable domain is EAGVTQFPSHSVIEKGQTVTLRCDPISGHDNLYWYRRVMGKEIKFLLHFVKESKQDESGMPNNRFLAERTGGTYSTLKVQPAELEDSGVYFCASSQVHRGGTEAFFGQGTRLTVV.

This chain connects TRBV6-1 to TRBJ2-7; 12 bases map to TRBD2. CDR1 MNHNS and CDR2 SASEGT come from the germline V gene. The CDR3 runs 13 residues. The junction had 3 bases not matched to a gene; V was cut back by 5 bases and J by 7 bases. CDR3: CASSTSGRIEQYF. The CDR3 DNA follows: TGTGCCAGCAGTACTAGCGGGAGGATTGAGCAGTACTTC.

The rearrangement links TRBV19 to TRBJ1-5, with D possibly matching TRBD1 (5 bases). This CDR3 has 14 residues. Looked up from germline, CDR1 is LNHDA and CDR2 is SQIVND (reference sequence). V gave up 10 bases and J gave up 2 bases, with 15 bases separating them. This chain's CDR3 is CAIDSSGGNQPQHF. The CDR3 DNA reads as TGTGCCATCGACAGCTCCGGCGGCAATCAGCCCCAGCATTTT.

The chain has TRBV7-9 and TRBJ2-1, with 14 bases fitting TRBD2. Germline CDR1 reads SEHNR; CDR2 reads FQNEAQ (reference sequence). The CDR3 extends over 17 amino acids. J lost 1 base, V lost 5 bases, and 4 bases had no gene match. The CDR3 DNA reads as TGTGCCAGCAGCGGCCGGACTAGCGGGGGGTCCTACAATGAGCAGTTCTTC. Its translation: CASSGRTSGGSYNEQFF.

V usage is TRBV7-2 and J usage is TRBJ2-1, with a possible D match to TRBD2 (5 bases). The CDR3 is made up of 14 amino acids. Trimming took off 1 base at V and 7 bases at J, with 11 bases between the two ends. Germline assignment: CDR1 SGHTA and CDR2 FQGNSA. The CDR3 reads CASSLEWRSNEQFF. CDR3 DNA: TGTGCCAGCAGCTTAGAATGGAGGTCTAATGAGCAGTTCTTC.

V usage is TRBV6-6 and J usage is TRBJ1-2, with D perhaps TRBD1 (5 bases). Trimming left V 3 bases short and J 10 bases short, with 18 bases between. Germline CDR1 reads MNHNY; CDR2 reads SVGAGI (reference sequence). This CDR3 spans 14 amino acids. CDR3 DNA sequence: TGTGCCAGCAGTTATCGGCGCAAAGACAGATACTACACCTTC. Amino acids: CASSYRRKDRYYTF.

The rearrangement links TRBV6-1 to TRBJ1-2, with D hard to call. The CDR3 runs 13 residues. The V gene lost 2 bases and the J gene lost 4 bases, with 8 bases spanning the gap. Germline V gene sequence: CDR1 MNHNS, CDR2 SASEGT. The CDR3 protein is CASSESGVYGYTF. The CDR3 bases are TGTGCCAGCAGTGAATCGGGAGTCTATGGCTACACCTTC.

In nucleotides, the CDR3 is TGTGCCAGCAGTAGGACGTACGCGGGAACTGAAGCTTTCTTT. Protein sequence: CASSRTYAGTEAFF. This chain joins TRBV2 and TRBJ1-1; unclear D gene. Trimming stripped 5 bases from V and 5 bases from J, with 15 bases between. This CDR3 is 14 amino acids long. Germline CDR1 and CDR2: SNHLY and FYNNEI.